The 31 T cell receptor beta chains listed next were all sequenced from one sample in a study of cytomegalovirus exposure and HLA in healthy donors. Clones were sequenced by immunoSEQ multiplex PCR, and TCRdb holds only the in-frame ones, with some missing. This sample has 250,000 to 400,000 clones; approximately 91% occur once, and the top ten carry around 1%. Sequencing was done on a sample of PBMCs. The receptors originated from a man aged 30 to 45 in good health and CMV-seronegative.

V usage is TRBV2 and J usage is TRBJ1-1; TRBD1 agrees at 8 bases. Germline V CDR1 and CDR2: SNHLY, FYNNEI. This CDR3 comprises 14 residues. V lost 6 bases, J lost 4 bases, and 7 bases stayed unmatched. CDR3 residues: CASRVNDRGTEAFF. The CDR3 DNA reads TGTGCCAGCAGAGTTAACGACAGGGGCACTGAAGCTTTCTTT.

This rearrangement joins TRBV6-1 to TRBJ1-1, with D unclear. Trimming pared 6 bases from V and 6 bases from J, leaving 14 bases between. Per the germline V gene, CDR1 is MNHNS and CDR2 is SASEGT. The CDR3 covers 13 residues. CDR3 region: CASRAEAWAEAFF. CDR3 nucleotides: TGTGCCAGCAGAGCGGAGGCCTGGGCTGAAGCTTTCTTT.

The J gene is TRBJ2-5, the V gene TRBV5-1; TRBD1 might be the D (5 bases). Per germline, CDR1 SGHRS and CDR2 YFSETQ. The CDR3 runs 13 residues. V lost 8 bases to trimming and J lost 2 bases, with 13 bases between them. CDR3 sequence: CASSPTDQETQYF. The DNA of the CDR3 is TGCGCCAGTTCCCCGACAGATCAAGAGACCCAGTACTTC.

DNA of the CDR3: TGTGCCAGCAGTTTATTTACGGGACAGGGCTACGAGCAGTACTTC. It codes for CASSLFTGQGYEQYF. The chain recombines TRBV27 with TRBJ2-7; 9 nucleotides line up with TRBD1. This CDR3 has 15 amino acids. CDR1 MNHEY and CDR2 SMNVEV come from the germline V gene (reference sequence). The ends lost 1 base at V and 3 bases at J; junction bases unmatched: 4.

The genes are TRBV27 and TRBJ2-3; TRBD2 matches 9 bases. This CDR3 is 17 amino acids long. In germline, CDR1 is MNHEY, CDR2 SMNVEV (reference sequence). V trimming: 2 bases; J trimming: 3 bases; junction bases outside the gene matches: 9. The CDR3 DNA reads TGTGCCAGCAGTTTAGTTCCCGGGCTAGCGGGGACAGATACGCAGTATTTT. Its translation is CASSLVPGLAGTDTQYF.

The chain links TRBV5-6 to TRBJ2-3, with D maybe TRBD2 (5 bases). CDR1 is SGHDT, CDR2 YYEEEE, per germline. Trimming pared 2 bases from V and 0 bases from J, leaving 13 bases between. The CDR3 runs to 16 residues. This chain's CDR3 is CASSFISGPSTDTQYF. CDR3 bases: TGTGCCAGCAGCTTTATAAGCGGCCCTAGCACAGATACGCAGTATTTT.

This clone was observed once. The rearrangement links TRBV7-6 to TRBJ2-3; no firm D call. V was shortened by 3 bases and J by 0 bases, with 7 bases between the two germline ends. Per the germline V gene, CDR1 is SGHVS and CDR2 is FNYEAQ. This CDR3 spans 14 amino acids. The CDR3: CASSLQDSTDTQYF. The CDR3 DNA reads as TGTGCCAGCAGCTTGCAGGATAGCACAGATACGCAGTATTTT.

The gene calls are TRBV6-1 and TRBJ2-1; TRBD2 aligns across 12 bases. With V trimmed by 1 base and J by 4 bases, 2 bases remained unmatched. The CDR3 runs to 16 residues. Germline V gene data show CDR1 as MNHNS and CDR2 as SASEGT. The CDR3 coding sequence is TGTGCCAGCAGTGAAGACACTAGCGGGGGGTACAATGAGCAGTTCTTC. This codes for CASSEDTSGGYNEQFF.

This chain joins TRBV9 and TRBJ1-2; D possibly corresponds to TRBD1 (5 bases). The CDR3 contains 16 residues. V lost 6 bases and J lost 2, with 20 bases in between. Per germline, CDR1 SGDLS and CDR2 YYNGEE. CDR3 coding DNA: TGTGCCAGCACCTCGGGGGTTGTTCCCTCAAACTATGGCTACACCTTC. Translation gives CASTSGVVPSNYGYTF.

This clone was recorded only once. CDR3 residues: CASSLSTGNYGYTF. The CDR3 bases are TGTGCCAGCAGTCTCTCGACGGGAAACTATGGCTACACCTTC. The chain has TRBV7-9 and TRBJ1-2; D is ambiguous. CDR1 and CDR2 from the germline V gene are SEHNR and FQNEAQ (reference sequence). Trimming shortened V by 6 bases and J by 2 bases, and 13 bases separated the two germline ends. The CDR3 covers 14 residues.

The V and J genes are TRBV5-4 and TRBJ2-1, with 13 nucleotides matching TRBD2. Germline CDR1 SGHNT, CDR2 YYREEE (reference sequence). The CDR3 consists of 14 residues. V lost 2 bases, J lost 9 bases, and 2 bases stayed unmatched. The CDR3 spells CASSLLAGGREQFF. The CDR3 coding sequence is TGTGCCAGCAGCTTACTAGCGGGGGGGCGTGAGCAGTTCTTC.

The chain recombines TRBV7-2 with TRBJ1-1; TRBD1 matches 7 bases. The length of the CDR3 is 18 residues. Per the germline V gene, CDR1 is SGHTA and CDR2 is FQGNSA. V shed 1 base and J 0 bases; nucleotides not matched to a gene: 11. The CDR3 nucleotides read TGTGCCAGCAGCTTAGGGTACGGGACAGTAAGATTGAACACTGAAGCTTTCTTT. Amino acid sequence: CASSLGYGTVRLNTEAFF.

The chain couples TRBV18 to TRBJ2-7; 15 bases are a match to TRBD2. This CDR3 region has 17 residues. Germline trimming cut 5 bases from V and 2 bases from J; bases unmatched to any gene: 7. Germline V lookup: CDR1 KGHSH, CDR2 LQKENI. The CDR3 loop is CASSKGLAGGITYEQYF. The CDR3 DNA follows: TGTGCCAGCTCAAAGGGACTAGCGGGGGGTATCACCTACGAGCAGTACTTC.

The chain is built from TRBV7-2 and TRBJ1-5; the match to TRBD1 covers 9 bases. The CDR3 totals 14 residues. From germline, CDR1 is SGHTA and CDR2 FQGNSA. V dropped 6 bases and J dropped 7; count of bases not matched to a gene: 7. The CDR3 here is CASSPGTGIQPQHF. DNA for the CDR3: TGTGCCAGCAGTCCCGGGACAGGGATCCAGCCCCAGCATTTT.

The CDR3 DNA is TGTGCCAGCAGCTTAGTTGTCGCAGCCTATAATTCACCCCTCCACTTT. This sequence encodes CASSLVVAAYNSPLHF. The V gene is TRBV7-8, the J gene TRBJ1-6; unclear D gene. Germline V gene lookup returns CDR1 SGHVS and CDR2 FQNEAQ. Trimming left V 1 base short and J 2 bases short, with 9 bases between. This CDR3 has 16 residues.

J is TRBJ1-1 and V is TRBV18; D ambiguous. Germline CDR1 and CDR2: KGHSH and LQKENI. Trimming stripped 3 bases from V and 3 bases from J, with 11 bases between. The CDR3 length is 14 residues. Here the CDR3 reads CASSPSSQDTEAFF. The DNA for the CDR3 is TGTGCCAGCTCACCCAGTTCGCAAGACACTGAAGCTTTCTTT.

Here the CDR3 DNA reads TGTGCCAGCAGCTTAGAGCTACCCTACGAGCAGTACTTC. Translation: CASSLELPYEQYF. J is TRBJ2-7 and V is TRBV11-2; D is undetermined. V dropped 0 bases and J dropped 2 bases, with 5 bases sitting between them. CDR1 and CDR2 (germline): SGHAT, FQNNGV. The CDR3 runs 13 residues.

The chain joins TRBV7-7 to TRBJ2-2; perhaps TRBD2 as D (6 bases). V dropped 1 base and J dropped 2 bases, with 8 bases sitting between them. The length of the CDR3 is 15 residues. Per the germline V gene, CDR1 is SSHAT and CDR2 is FNYEAQ (reference sequence). In DNA, the CDR3 is TGTGCCAGCAGCTTAGATGCGGGAAACACCGGGGAGCTGTTTTTT. Amino acids: CASSLDAGNTGELFF.

The rearrangement uses TRBV1 and TRBJ1-1. TRBV1 is recorded as a pseudogene. The CDR3 is 10 residues long. The CDR3 sequence: CTSLKPEAFF. DNA of the CDR3: TGCACCAGCTTAAAGCCTGAAGCTTTCTTT.

The rearrangement links TRBV6-6 to TRBJ2-2; 11 bases align to TRBD1. V was pared by 5 bases and J by 7 bases, with 9 bases of the junction left unmatched. Germline assignment: CDR1 MNHNY and CDR2 SVGAGI (reference sequence). The CDR3 runs to 16 residues. CDR3 residues: CASSTGQGARGGELFF. CDR3 DNA sequence: TGTGCCAGCAGTACCGGACAGGGGGCGCGGGGCGGGGAGCTGTTTTTT.

V is TRBV4-1 and J is TRBJ2-1; maybe TRBD1 (6 bases). Germline CDR1 and CDR2: MGHRA and YSYEKL. The CDR3 has 16 residues. Trimming left V 0 bases short and J 4 bases short, with 13 bases between. The CDR3 loop is CASSQERTDLYNEQFF. CDR3 nucleotide sequence: TGCGCCAGCAGCCAAGAGAGGACAGATCTATACAATGAGCAGTTCTTC.

This rearrangement joins TRBV19 to TRBJ2-1; unclear D gene. Trimming cost V 7 bases and J 3 bases, with 13 bases left between them. This CDR3 region has 14 residues. Germline assignment: CDR1 LNHDA and CDR2 SQIVND (reference sequence). The CDR3 region has the DNA TGTGCCAGTAAGAGCATGCCTTTCTACAATGAGCAGTTCTTC. This encodes CASKSMPFYNEQFF.

In the case of this clone: Within the sample, other DNA sequences also encode this same CDR3. This CDR3 is CASSLRGGTDTQYF. In DNA form, the CDR3 reads TGCGCCAGCAGCTTGCGGGGGGGGACAGATACGCAGTATTTT. V gene TRBV5-1 combines with J gene TRBJ2-3, with 8 positions matching TRBD2. CDR1 and CDR2 from the germline V gene are SGHRS and YFSETQ. V lost 1 base, J lost 3 bases, and 1 base stayed unmatched. CDR3 size: 14 residues.

This chain connects TRBV6-5 to TRBJ2-1, with D tentatively TRBD1 (6 bases). V shed 6 bases and J shed 0 bases, with 12 bases lying between them. Per germline, CDR1 MNHEY and CDR2 SVGAGI. The length of the CDR3 is 15 residues. The CDR3 nucleotides read TGTGCCAGCAGGAACGACAGGAGCTCCTACAATGAGCAGTTCTTC. Its translation: CASRNDRSSYNEQFF.

This clone was observed a handful of times. The rearrangement joins TRBV6-4 to TRBJ2-1; 9 bases line up with TRBD2. The junction had 2 bases not matched to a gene; V was cut back by 0 bases and J by 2 bases. Looked up from germline, CDR1 is MRHNA and CDR2 is SNTAGT. The CDR3 contains 16 residues. CDR3 DNA: TGTGCCAGCAGTGACTCGGCTAGCGGGGCCTACAATGAGCAGTTCTTC. This encodes CASSDSASGAYNEQFF.

The gene calls are TRBV6-6 and TRBJ2-7; 9 bases map to TRBD1. With V trimmed by 5 bases and J by 4 bases, 9 bases remained unmatched. Germline CDR1 reads MNHNY; CDR2 reads SVGAGI (reference sequence). This CDR3 has 15 amino acids. The CDR3 reads CASSADRGHLYEQYF. In DNA, the CDR3 is TGTGCCAGCAGTGCGGACAGGGGCCACTTGTACGAGCAGTACTTC.

The chain links TRBV27 to TRBJ1-2, with 7 bases that match TRBD1. This CDR3 has 13 residues. The J segment lost 2 bases and the V segment lost 7 bases, leaving 4 bases of the junction unmatched. Germline V gene data show CDR1 as MNHEY and CDR2 as SMNVEV (reference sequence). The CDR3 spells CASKPGQNYGYTF. The CDR3 DNA follows: TGTGCCAGCAAACCGGGACAGAACTATGGCTACACCTTC.

J is TRBJ1-4 and V is TRBV4-1, with 11 positions matching TRBD1. The CDR3 covers 15 residues. The J segment lost 8 bases and the V segment lost 1 base, leaving 3 bases of the junction unmatched. Germline loops: CDR1 MGHRA, CDR2 YSYEKL. The CDR3 sequence is CASSQGDRGGEKLFF. The DNA of the CDR3 is TGCGCCAGCAGCCAAGGGGACAGGGGGGGCGAAAAACTGTTTTTT.

The V gene is TRBV4-2, the J gene TRBJ2-7; tentative D call: TRBD2 (6 bases). The V end lost 4 bases, the J end lost 4 bases, and 14 bases lay between the germline ends. This CDR3 region has 14 residues. Germline V gene sequence: CDR1 LGHNA, CDR2 YNFKEQ. CDR3 amino acids: CASSRGTSLYEQYF. The CDR3 DNA is TGTGCCAGCAGCCGGGGAACTAGCCTATACGAGCAGTACTTC.

This chain uses TRBV7-2 with TRBJ1-5; D is perhaps TRBD1 (5 bases). Trimming shortened V by 5 bases and J by 5 bases, and 10 bases separated the two germline ends. CDR3 length: 13 amino acids. Germline CDR1 reads SGHTA; CDR2 reads FQGNSA. The CDR3 loop reads CASSPDSHQPQHF. The CDR3 DNA is TGTGCCAGCAGCCCTGACAGCCATCAGCCCCAGCATTTT.

The chain recombines TRBV5-6 with TRBJ1-2; TRBD1 agrees at 12 bases. The CDR3 has 15 residues. In germline, CDR1 is SGHDT, CDR2 YYEEEE. Trimming removed 4 bases from V and 5 bases from J; junction bases left unmatched: 6. The DNA of the CDR3 is TGTGCCAGCAGCCCGGGACAGGGGGCCACTTATGGCTACACCTTC. The encoded protein is CASSPGQGATYGYTF.